The 19 T cell receptor beta chains below come from one sample, sequenced in a study of T cell responses to AZD1222 COVID-19 vaccine. TCRdb's copy holds only in-frame clones and misses some; the assay was immunoSEQ multiplex PCR. This sample carries about 110,000 clones, about 81% of them seen once, and the ten largest clones take 4.6%. Here the sequenced sample was peripheral blood, taken on day 0 of AZD1222 vaccination. Receptor source: an adult in good health.

The V and J genes are TRBV29-1 and TRBJ2-7; a possible D gene is TRBD1 (5 bases). The ends were cut back, 2 bases at V and 9 bases at J, with 14 bases in the middle. The CDR3 is 12 amino acids. Germline CDR1 is SQVTM and CDR2 is ANQGSEA. CDR3 amino acids: CSVEFGQGGQYF. CDR3 bases: TGCAGCGTTGAATTCGGGCAGGGCGGGCAGTACTTC.

The genes are TRBV10-2 and TRBJ1-1; D unresolved. Looked up from germline, CDR1 is WSHSY and CDR2 is SAAADI. The CDR3 contains 12 residues. V lost 7 bases and J 6 bases, leaving 12 bases between the germline ends. CDR3 residues: CASTKAGSEAFF. DNA for the CDR3: TGCGCCAGCACCAAAGCGGGTTCTGAAGCTTTCTTT.

This sequence joins TRBV7-9 and TRBJ1-2; perhaps TRBD1 as D (6 bases). The V gene lost 3 bases and the J gene lost 7 bases, with 15 bases spanning the gap. The CDR3 is made up of 14 amino acids. Germline values: CDR1 SEHNR, CDR2 FQNEAQ (reference sequence). CDR3 sequence: CASSLVSTGSGYTF. CDR3 DNA sequence: TGTGCCAGCAGCTTGGTATCAACAGGGAGTGGCTACACCTTC.

This sequence joins TRBV12-3 or TRBV12-4 and TRBJ1-5, with D perhaps matching TRBD1 (5 bases). The CDR3 is 13 amino acids. With 6 bases removed from V and 6 bases from J, the gap between germline ends came to 12 bases. CDR3 DNA sequence: TGTGCCAGCAGCTCGACAGCGGGTCAGCCCCAGCATTTT. Amino acids: CASSSTAGQPQHF.

This clone was observed once. Additional DNA sequences in this sample encode the identical CDR3. The gene calls are TRBV30 and TRBJ1-2; D may be TRBD1 (6 bases). Trimming removed 3 bases at V and 4 bases at J, with 9 bases between. Looked up from germline, CDR1 is GTSNPN and CDR2 is SVGIG (reference sequence). CDR3 size: 12 residues. The CDR3 nucleotides read TGTGCCTGGAGCCCGGACAGCTATGGCTACACCTTC. Its translation is CAWSPDSYGYTF.

This clone was observed a few times. The V and J genes are TRBV28 and TRBJ1-2; D may be TRBD1 (5 bases). This CDR3 has 14 residues. Looked up from germline, CDR1 is MDHEN and CDR2 is SYDVKM. Trimming removed 5 bases at V and 2 bases at J, with 12 bases between. The CDR3 DNA reads as TGTGCCAGCAGTCGATTCAGGGACAACTATGGCTACACCTTC. Translated, it gives CASSRFRDNYGYTF.

This clone has just a few counts. The gene calls are TRBV3-1 (or the pseudogene TRBV3-2) and TRBJ1-6; unclear D gene. Germline V CDR1 and CDR2: LGHDT, YNNKEL (reference sequence). V was cut by 5 bases and J by 10 bases, with 18 bases left in between. The CDR3 totals 15 residues. CDR3 sequence (DNA): TGTGCCAGCAGCATTTTAGGGATAGAGGGATCACCCCTCCACTTT. This codes for CASSILGIEGSPLHF.

The J gene is TRBJ1-1, the V gene TRBV6-6, with D possibly being TRBD1 (5 bases). V was clipped by 8 bases and J by 3 bases, with 13 bases between them. Germline lookup yields CDR1 MNHNY and CDR2 SVGAGI (reference sequence). This CDR3 has 13 residues. The CDR3 sequence: CASRLEGYTEAFF. As DNA, the CDR3 is TGTGCCAGCCGGCTCGAGGGGTACACTGAAGCTTTCTTT.

The chain couples TRBV19 to TRBJ1-6, with D maybe TRBD1 (5 bases). CDR1 is LNHDA, CDR2 SQIVND, per germline (reference sequence). V shed 1 base and J shed 7 bases, with 14 bases lying between them. The CDR3 length is 16 residues. The CDR3 bases are TGTGCCAGTAGTATAGGCCTGGACACGAGCAATTCACCCCTCCACTTT. Protein: CASSIGLDTSNSPLHF.

The J gene is TRBJ1-4, the V gene TRBV7-6, with 10 bases fitting TRBD1. This CDR3 comprises 17 residues. J lost 3 bases, V lost 3 bases, and 7 bases had no gene match. Germline loops: CDR1 SGHVS, CDR2 FNYEAQ. CDR3 sequence: CASSFGTGERANEKLFF. The DNA of the CDR3 is TGTGCCAGCAGCTTTGGGACAGGGGAACGAGCTAATGAAAAACTGTTTTTT.

The chain recombines TRBV7-7 with TRBJ2-2; D possibly corresponds to TRBD2 (6 bases). V lost 5 bases and J lost 2, with 24 bases in between. Germline V gene sequence: CDR1 SSHAT, CDR2 FNYEAQ (reference sequence). The CDR3 is 19 amino acids. The CDR3 DNA follows: TGTGCCAGCAGCCCACTAGCCCCCCTCCGGGACTCCAACACCGGGGAGCTGTTTTTT. It yields the protein CASSPLAPLRDSNTGELFF.

J is TRBJ2-7 and V is TRBV24-1; 8 nucleotides line up with TRBD2. Germline V gene sequence: CDR1 KGHDR, CDR2 SFDVKD. The CDR3 loop spans 16 amino acids. The CDR3 protein is CVGLAGSVCPSVEQYF. DNA for the CDR3: TGTGTCGGTCTAGCGGGCTCTGTGTGTCCGTCGGTCGAGCAGTACTTC.

The chain employs TRBV28 and TRBJ1-1, with 11 bases lining up with TRBD1. The germline CDR1 and CDR2 sequences are MDHEN and SYDVKM. V shed 2 bases and J 3 bases; nucleotides not matched to a gene: 2. This CDR3 comprises 15 residues. The CDR3 loop is CASSLRDRGYTEAFF. The CDR3 nucleotides are TGTGCCAGCAGTTTACGGGACAGGGGGTACACTGAAGCTTTCTTT.

The V call is TRBV5-4, the J call TRBJ1-1, with 7 bases lining up with TRBD1. The CDR3 sequence is 15 residues long. V lost 4 bases to trimming and J lost 4 bases; unmatched junction nucleotides: 10. Germline CDR1 is SGHNT and CDR2 is YYREEE (reference sequence). The CDR3 spells CASSPKAGGATEAFF. As DNA, the CDR3 is TGTGCCAGCAGCCCCAAGGCAGGGGGGGCCACTGAAGCTTTCTTT.

This clone has only a few counts. The CDR3 coding sequence is TGTGCCAGCAGCCAATGGGGGCGGGCCGGGGAGCTGTTTTTT. Encoded protein: CASSQWGRAGELFF. J is TRBJ2-2 and V is TRBV3-1 (or the pseudogene TRBV3-2); tentative D call: TRBD1 (6 bases). The ends were cut back, 2 bases at V and 6 bases at J, with 10 bases in the middle. Germline loops: CDR1 LGHDT, CDR2 YNNKEL (reference sequence). The CDR3 has 14 amino acids.

The J gene is TRBJ2-5, the V gene TRBV19; 11 bases match TRBD1. The germline gives CDR1 LNHDA, CDR2 SQIVND (reference sequence). The CDR3 consists of 15 residues. Losses at the gene ends were 6 bases for V and 6 bases for J; bases not matched to a gene: 9. The CDR3 DNA reads as TGTGCCAGTAGCATTGGGACAGGGGGATTAAAGACCCAGTACTTC. Protein sequence: CASSIGTGGLKTQYF.

This chain joins TRBV3-1 (or the pseudogene TRBV3-2) and TRBJ1-5, with a tentative D call TRBD1 (5 bases). CDR1 and CDR2 (germline): LGHDT, YNNKEL (reference sequence). V lost 1 base and J 6 bases, leaving 7 bases between the germline ends. The CDR3 spans 13 residues. CDR3 protein: CASSQGGTQPQHF. CDR3 coding DNA: TGTGCCAGCAGCCAAGGGGGCACTCAGCCCCAGCATTTT.

With regard to this clone: The sample holds other DNA sequences that translate to the same CDR3. This sequence joins TRBV28 and TRBJ2-3; TRBD1 agrees at 7 bases. The CDR3 runs to 16 residues. J was trimmed by 1 base and V by 6 bases; bases with no gene match: 10. The germline V gene encodes CDR1 MDHEN and CDR2 SYDVKM. CDR3 in DNA: TGTGCCAGCAGCTCACGAGGCGGACAGGGCACAGATACGCAGTATTTT. Translated: CASSSRGGQGTDTQYF.

The chain recombines TRBV19 with TRBJ1-4, with D hard to call. Germline CDR1 is LNHDA and CDR2 is SQIVND (reference sequence). The CDR3 runs to 13 residues. Between the trimmed V and J ends, which lost 5 bases and 4 bases, there was a span of 8 bases. The CDR3 loop is CASSWTVNEKLFF. The CDR3 nucleotides read TGTGCCAGTAGTTGGACGGTTAATGAAAAACTGTTTTTT. Combining the CDR3 with reference TRBV19 and TRBJ1-4 gives the whole variable domain DGGITQSPKYLFRKEGQNVTLSCEQNLNHDAMYWYRQDPGQGLRLIYYSQIVNDFQKGDIAEGYSVSREKKESFPLTVTSAQKNPTAFYLCASSWTVNEKLFFGSGTQLSVL.